This T cell receptor beta chain was captured in a study of identical twins. Findings and limits, study-wide: Memory repertoires lacked the insertion deficit that abundant cord blood beta clonotypes showed.

There are many counts of this clonotype. The antigen remains unidentified. In TCRdb, the 5' RACE reads were re-called with MiXCR into one record per CDR3 protein. The sample has about 240,000 distinct CDR3 sequences, roughly 10% seen once; the top ten hold 9% to 10%. Trimming cost V 7 bases and J 1 base; bases outside gene matches: 12. Germline loops: CDR1 SQVTM, CDR2 ANQGSEA. The CDR3 sequence is 17 residues long. Sequencing was performed on memory T cells sorted from blood. The sequence derives from a man in his forties or fifties in good health. The V and J genes are TRBV29-1 and TRBJ2-1, with 11 bases that match TRBD2. CDR3 sequence reads: CSASGSGRARSYNEQFF. In DNA form, the CDR3 reads TGCAGCGCTTCGGGTAGCGGGAGGGCCAGGTCCTACAATGAGCAGTTCTTC.